Many counts were recorded for the clone carrying this TCR beta chain. Its matching antigen is unknown. With 1 base removed from V and 1 base from J, the gap between germline ends came to 11 bases. The CDR3 consists of 14 residues. CDR1 DFQATT and CDR2 SNEGSKA come from the germline V gene (reference sequence). Sorting isolated naive CD8 T cells as CD8+CD4-CCR7+CD45RA+ events. The record originates from a study of molecular identifiers for immune sequencing clone quantification. Study-wide results and limits: Clonotypes topping 20 RNA copies carried over 99% of effector molecules but under 1% of naive ones. Identical barcode-sharing TCR molecules could lead to underestimated sizes for highly expanded clones.

TCRdb itself ran the PCR reads through MiXCR, one entry per CDR3 protein. The data contain about 640,000 distinct CDR3 sequences, about 20% of them singletons. The chain carries TRBV20-1 and TRBJ2-7, with D perhaps TRBD1 (6 bases). The receptor's source is a human donor in good health. Some libraries in this study had Jurkat cell RNA spiked in. The sequenced material came from naive CD8+ T cells from blood, with Jurkat cell RNA spiked in. Specified subset: FACS-sorted CD8+CD4-CCR7+CD45RA+ naive T cells. In nucleotides, the CDR3 is TGCAGTGCTAGAGTAACTGACAGGTCCTACGAGCAGTACTTC. Translating gives CSARVTDRSYEQYF.